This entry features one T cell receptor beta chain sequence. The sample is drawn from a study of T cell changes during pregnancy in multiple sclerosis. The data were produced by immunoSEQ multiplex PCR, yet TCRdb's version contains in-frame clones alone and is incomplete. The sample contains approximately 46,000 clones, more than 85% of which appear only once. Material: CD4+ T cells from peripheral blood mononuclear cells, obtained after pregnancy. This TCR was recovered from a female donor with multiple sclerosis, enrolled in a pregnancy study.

The CDR3 loop reads CASSPGTAGYTF. As DNA, the CDR3 is TGTGCCAGCAGCCCGGGGACAGCTGGCTACACCTTC. V and J are TRBV5-4 and TRBJ1-2; 7 nucleotides align to TRBD1. Trimming cost V 4 bases and J 7 bases; bases outside gene matches: 4. Germline lookup yields CDR1 SGHNT and CDR2 YYREEE (reference sequence). This CDR3 is built from 12 residues.